The sequence of this TCR beta chain was determined in a study of cytomegalovirus exposure and HLA in healthy donors. Notes on the study in general: Being productive about 90% or about 30% of the time was typical of most TCR beta V segments in an earlier analysis.

Details on this clone: Its antigen is unidentified.

Primers: 60 Vbeta forward and 13 Jbeta reverse. Sequencing used immunoSEQ multiplex PCR; TCRdb keeps in-frame clones, though not all of them. The table lists over 75,000 clones, roughly 86% of them singletons. There are 15 residues in the CDR3. CDR1 is MNHEY, CDR2 SVGAGI, per germline. Unmatched junction bases numbered 6, after V lost 6 bases and J lost 2 bases. This chain uses TRBV6-5 with TRBJ1-2, with 10 positions matching TRBD1. The sequenced material came from PBMCs. This TCR was recovered from a woman aged 18-29 years in good health and CMV-seropositive. Here the CDR3 reads CASRGTGEYNYGYTF. The CDR3 DNA reads as TGTGCCAGCAGGGGGACAGGGGAATACAACTATGGCTACACCTTC.